These T cell receptor beta chains were read from a single sample in a study of CD8 T cells in ankylosing spondylitis. TCRdb analysed the 5' RACE reads with MiXCR anew, one entry per CDR3 protein. Among 250,000 to 350,000 distinct CDR3 sequences, around 20% were seen once, and the ten largest hold about 8.2%. Material for sequencing was blood, either unsorted or a sorted T cell fraction (not recorded which). The receptors stem from a male donor with ankylosing spondylitis or in good health (not recorded which). CDR3s include the opening cysteine and the closing phenylalanine or tryptophan. A D gene is named only where the DNA matches it firmly. Some rows mark clone size as missing; the rest say once, few, many or name a class of expanded clone.

clone size	J gene	V gene	D gene	CDR3 protein	CDR3 DNA
.	TRBJ2-2	TRBV7-2	.	CASGARRITGELFF	TGTGCCAGCGGCGCTAGGAGGATCACCGGGGAGCTGTTTTTT
.	TRBJ1-1	TRBV20-1	TRBD1	CSARVTGGRNTEAFF	TGCAGTGCTAGGGTGACAGGGGGAAGGAACACTGAAGCTTTCTTT
.	TRBJ1-6	TRBV20-1	TRBD1	CSARWTGRRPNSPLHF	TGCAGTGCTAGATGGACAGGACGCAGGCCTAATTCACCCCTCCACTTT
.	TRBJ2-2	TRBV5-1	TRBD1	CASSSQGAGLTGELFF	TGCGCCAGCAGCTCCCAGGGGGCAGGGTTAACCGGGGAGCTGTTTTTT
.	TRBJ2-2	TRBV18	.	CASSPGLDTGELFF	TGTGCCAGCTCACCAGGGTTGGACACCGGGGAGCTGTTTTTT
few	TRBJ2-3	TRBV5-1	.	CASSEDFTDTQYF	TGCGCCAGCAGCGAAGACTTCACAGATACGCAGTATTTT
.	TRBJ2-3	TRBV11-2	TRBD2	CASSFRPTSGGFTDTQYF	TGTGCCAGCAGCTTCCGACCAACTAGCGGCGGCTTCACAGATACGCAGTATTTT
.	TRBJ2-1	TRBV27	.	CASRETGSHEQFF	TGTGCCAGCAGAGAGACAGGTTCCCATGAGCAGTTCTTC
many	TRBJ2-1	TRBV9	TRBD1	CASSPRTGNEQFF	TGTGCCAGCAGCCCTCGGACAGGAAATGAGCAGTTCTTC
many	TRBJ1-1	TRBV10-3	TRBD1	CAIRGTGGDTEAFF	TGTGCCATCAGGGGGACAGGGGGGGACACTGAAGCTTTCTTT
.	TRBJ1-1	TRBV5-1	TRBD1	CASRPRVGPGGTEAFF	TGCGCCAGCAGGCCCAGGGTTGGGCCAGGGGGGACTGAAGCTTTCTTT
.	TRBJ2-5	TRBV11-2	TRBD2	CASSLLVAGGPETQYF	TGTGCCAGCAGCTTACTAGTAGCGGGAGGGCCCGAGACCCAGTACTTC
few	TRBJ2-3	TRBV12-3/TRBV12-4	TRBD1	CASTLMGTGGTDTQYF	TGTGCCAGCACCTTAATGGGGACAGGGGGCACAGATACGCAGTATTTT
few	TRBJ2-1	TRBV20-1	.	CSAEDLPRNEQFF	TGCAGTGCGGAGGACCTTCCACGCAATGAGCAGTTCTTC
many	TRBJ2-4	TRBV28	.	CASRLDGKNIQYF	TGTGCCAGCAGGCTGGACGGCAAAAACATTCAGTACTTC
many	TRBJ1-1	TRBV29-1	.	CSVQKNTEAFF	TGCAGCGTTCAAAAGAACACTGAAGCTTTCTTT
.	TRBJ1-2	TRBV6-1	.	CASSPGVGVTTGYTF	TGTGCCAGCAGCCCTGGGGTTGGGGTAACGACTGGCTACACCTTC
.	TRBJ2-1	TRBV3-1	.	CASSQGVGAGNEQFF	TGTGCCAGCAGCCAAGGGGTGGGGGCGGGTAATGAGCAGTTCTTC
.	TRBJ2-1	TRBV5-1	.	CASSSWDRGGSGSNNEQFF	TGCGCCAGCAGCAGCTGGGACAGGGGAGGTAGCGGGAGTAACAATGAGCAGTTCTTC
few	TRBJ1-2	TRBV12-3/TRBV12-4	TRBD1	CASSGQGASGYTF	TGTGCCAGCAGTGGACAGGGGGCAAGTGGCTACACCTTC
.	TRBJ2-2	TRBV9	TRBD1	CASSIGTGTGELFF	TGTGCCAGCAGCATAGGGACAGGCACCGGGGAGCTGTTTTTT
many	TRBJ1-2	TRBV20-1	.	CSASVGQTIYGYTF	TGCAGTGCTAGTGTCGGACAGACAATCTATGGCTACACCTTC
few	TRBJ1-2	TRBV20-1	.	CSARVLGGYTF	TGCAGTGCTAGAGTCCTCGGAGGCTACACCTTC
few	TRBJ1-1	TRBV12-3/TRBV12-4	TRBD1	CASSQRQGSRAFF	TGTGCCAGCAGTCAGCGACAGGGATCGAGAGCTTTCTTT
few	TRBJ2-5	TRBV20-1	.	CSAIENLKETQYF	TGCAGTGCTATCGAGAACCTAAAGGAGACCCAGTACTTC
.	TRBJ2-1	TRBV19	.	CALDGDNEQFF	TGTGCCTTGGACGGAGACAATGAGCAGTTCTTC
.	TRBJ2-3	TRBV7-6	.	CASSPLSPQGTQYF	TGTGCCAGCAGCCCCCTCAGCCCACAGGGTACGCAGTATTTT
few	TRBJ2-5	TRBV5-1	.	CASSSGRGQETQYF	TGCGCCAGCAGTAGTGGCAGGGGCCAAGAGACCCAGTACTTC
many	TRBJ1-5	TRBV5-6	.	CASSLGRGPALAQHF	TGTGCCAGCAGCTTGGGCAGGGGCCCCGCTTTGGCCCAGCATTTT
.	TRBJ2-3	TRBV27	.	CASRGYLSTDTQYF	TGTGCCAGCAGGGGCTATTTAAGCACAGATACGCAGTATTTT
.	TRBJ1-4	TRBV3-1	.	CASNQGEKLFF	TGTGCCAGCAACCAAGGTGAAAAACTGTTTTTT
.	TRBJ2-3	TRBV7-8	.	CASSLEVIRDTQYF	TGTGCCAGCAGCTTAGAGGTTATAAGAGATACGCAGTATTTT
.	TRBJ1-5	TRBV6-5	.	CASSYLRCDSNQPQHF	TGTGCCAGCAGTTACCTGCGGTGCGATAGCAATCAGCCCCAGCATTTT
few	TRBJ2-3	TRBV7-2	.	CASSLVLTDTQYF	TGTGCCAGCAGCTTAGTTCTGACAGATACGCAGTATTTT
.	TRBJ1-5	TRBV5-1	.	CASSFEVNQPQHF	TGCGCCAGCAGCTTTGAGGTCAATCAGCCCCAGCATTTT
few	TRBJ1-4	TRBV5-5	.	CASSRLGTNEKLFF	TGTGCCAGCAGCCGATTGGGCACTAATGAAAAACTGTTTTTT
.	TRBJ2-3	TRBV25-1	TRBD1	CASRQGGTDTQYF	TGTGCCAGCCGACAGGGTGGCACAGATACGCAGTATTTT
once	TRBJ2-3	TRBV5-6	.	CASSRDGPSTDTQYF	TGTGCCAGCAGCCGCGACGGACCTAGCACAGATACGCAGTATTTT
few	TRBJ2-2	TRBV4-1	TRBD2	CASKDYGGGAGELFF	TGCGCCAGCAAAGATTATGGGGGAGGGGCCGGGGAGCTGTTTTTT
few	TRBJ2-3	TRBV5-1	TRBD2	CASSFLAGTTDTQYF	TGCGCCAGCAGCTTTTTAGCGGGAACCACAGATACGCAGTATTTT
.	TRBJ1-5	TRBV5-1	TRBD1	CASSPGGAGQPQHF	TGCGCCAGCAGTCCAGGGGGCGCAGGACAGCCCCAGCATTTT
once	TRBJ2-2	TRBV12-3/TRBV12-4	.	CASRRTDLTGKLFF	TGTGCCAGCAGAAGGACTGATCTGACCGGGAAGCTGTTTTTT
.	TRBJ1-6	TRBV14	.	CASSQGRGGINSPLHF	TGTGCCAGCAGCCAAGGTAGAGGGGGGATTAATTCACCCCTCCACTTT
few	TRBJ2-3	TRBV20-1	.	CSARGRGWSDTQYF	TGCAGTGCCCGGGGGCGGGGGTGGTCAGATACGCAGTATTTT
few	TRBJ2-1	TRBV6-1	.	CASNRDALYNEQFF	TGTGCCAGCAACCGGGATGCCCTCTACAATGAGCAGTTCTTC
many	TRBJ2-5	TRBV5-5	.	CASGGFPGTKETQYF	TGTGCCAGCGGGGGCTTTCCGGGGACGAAAGAGACCCAGTACTTC
.	TRBJ2-1	TRBV5-1	.	CASQTGGSYNELFF	TGCGCCAGCCAGACTGGAGGCTCCTACAATGAGCTGTTCTTC
many	TRBJ1-1	TRBV29-1	.	CSVQGARGEAFF	TGCAGCGTCCAAGGGGCCAGGGGAGAAGCTTTCTTT
few	TRBJ1-2	TRBV9	.	CASSPPGGSDNYGYTF	TGTGCCAGCAGCCCCCCTGGGGGAAGCGACAACTATGGCTACACCTTC
many	TRBJ1-5	TRBV12-3/TRBV12-4	.	CASSFIRNQPQHF	TGTGCCAGCAGTTTTATCCGTAATCAGCCCCAGCATTTT